This is a list of T cell receptor beta chains from one sample in a study of blood T cell repertoires in COVID-19. Sequencing used immunoSEQ multiplex PCR; TCRdb keeps in-frame clones, though not all of them. In the table there are about 140,000 clones, around 80% of which are singletons. The specimen was peripheral blood. These receptors originate from a man in his 70s who had recovered from COVID-19. The conserved cysteine and the conserved F or W are not part of the CDR3 here. Each record gives: J gene, V gene, CDR3 protein.

>TRBJ1-5|TRBV2
ASSVRTGTNQPQH
>TRBJ1-5|TRBV30
AWSPTGVGQPQH
>TRBJ2-2|TRBV7-9
ASSFLSSGGNTGELF
>TRBJ1-4|TRBV6-6
AAGDGQGTNEKLF
>TRBJ2-1|TRBV12-3/TRBV12-4
ASSFRGWQF
>TRBJ2-3|TRBV27
ASSIASGTDTQY
>TRBJ2-5|TRBV5-1
ASSVYRGQETQY
>TRBJ1-1|TRBV12-5
ASGFRGENTEAF
>TRBJ2-5|TRBV12-5
ASGLMTGLETQY
>TRBJ2-4|TRBV2
ASSSYGQNIQY
>TRBJ2-7|TRBV5-1
ASSPGTGYTYEQY
>TRBJ2-7|TRBV7-9
ASSFSAASSSYEQY
>TRBJ2-2|TRBV27
ASRLAVNTGELF
>TRBJ1-5|TRBV12-5
ASGSSRDRGRTDTQPQH
>TRBJ2-6|TRBV7-9
ASSLVSGRSGANVLT
>TRBJ2-1|TRBV19
ASSISRRQF
>TRBJ2-7|TRBV6-5
ASRLDSTSYEQY
>TRBJ2-1|TRBV4-1
ASSQEGSGGLQF
>TRBJ2-1|TRBV9
ASSTSGTNYNEQF